Listed here are 7 T cell receptor beta chains from one sample, sequenced in a study of blood T cell repertoires in COVID-19. Assay used: immunoSEQ multiplex PCR; TCRdb lists only in-frame clones, some missing. Among fewer than 55,000 clones listed, approximately 86% were seen once. The specimen sequenced was peripheral blood. The receptor source for this set is a man over 45 with active COVID-19.

The V gene is TRBV11-1, the J gene TRBJ2-3; no firm D call. The CDR3 runs to 12 residues. Germline CDR1 and CDR2: SGHAT and FQDESV (reference sequence). V lost 0 bases and J lost 14, with 12 bases in between. CDR3 nucleotide sequence: TGTGCCAGCAGCTTAGCGGGTGGCCGAGGGTATTTT. Its translation: CASSLAGGRGYF.

The chain combines TRBV18 with TRBJ2-3, with TRBD2 as a possible D gene (5 bases). Germline V gene sequence: CDR1 KGHSH, CDR2 LQKENI. The CDR3 has 15 residues. V was clipped by 2 bases and J by 1 base, with 10 bases between them. CDR3 sequence (DNA): TGTGCCAGCTCACCAGCGGGCTTCGGCACAGATACGCAGTATTTT. Its translation is CASSPAGFGTDTQYF.

This clone was counted a few times. The chain uses TRBV3-1 (or the pseudogene TRBV3-2) and TRBJ1-6; D is unresolved. Germline CDR1 is LGHDT and CDR2 is YNNKEL (reference sequence). The germline V and J ends were trimmed by 4 bases and 9 bases, with 10 bases remaining between them. The CDR3 spans 13 residues. CDR3: CASSLYRRSPLHF. The CDR3 DNA follows: TGTGCCAGCAGCCTCTATCGCCGTTCACCCCTCCACTTT.

The gene calls are TRBV11-2 and TRBJ2-5; D gene uncertain. V was pared by 5 bases and J by 5 bases, with 12 bases between. CDR3 length: 13 residues. CDR1 is SGHAT, CDR2 FQNNGV, per germline. The CDR3, as DNA: TGTGCCAGCAGCCACGACTTCGGGGAGACCCAGTACTTC. Translated, it gives CASSHDFGETQYF.

A note on this clone: At one boundary the junction diverges from the germline segment, which might be a read error. The CDR3 DNA follows: TGTGCCAGCAGCCAAGCACCTAACTATGGCCACACCTTC. Its translation is CASSQAPNYGHTF. The chain recombines TRBV14 with TRBJ1-2; no clear D. The CDR3 length is 13 residues. The V gene's germline CDR1 is SGHDN and CDR2 FVKESK.

This chain uses TRBV27 with TRBJ2-2, with TRBD2 matching 8 bases. The ends lost 3 bases at V and 5 bases at J; junction bases unmatched: 8. The germline V gene has CDR1 MNHEY and CDR2 SMNVEV (reference sequence). CDR3 length: 16 amino acids. The CDR3, as DNA: TGTGCCAGCAGTTTCCGCGGGAGGTGGGAGACCGGGGAGCTGTTTTTT. Translation: CASSFRGRWETGELFF.

V usage is TRBV19 and J usage is TRBJ2-1, with 14 bases that match TRBD2. CDR3 length: 19 amino acids. Trimming at V came to 5 bases and at J to 8 bases, leaving 17 bases not matched to a gene. Germline CDR1 LNHDA, CDR2 SQIVND (reference sequence). CDR3 region: CASSAGTSGSAVWLDEQFF. DNA of the CDR3: TGTGCCAGTAGTGCCGGGACTAGCGGGAGTGCGGTCTGGTTAGATGAGCAGTTCTTC.